This T cell receptor beta chain was captured by sequencing in a study of blood T cell repertoires in COVID-19. Authors' processing steps: From reference gene primer amplification, estimates of nucleated cell counts were derived. Using immunoSEQ multiplex PCR, the repertoire was profiled, and TCRdb retains in-frame clones only, with some absent. Clonal size and the V and J genes are those of that table, whereas D and trimming came from the DNA. In the table there are roughly 150,000 clones, 60% to 80% of which are singletons. Trimming cost V 5 bases and J 12 bases, with 8 bases left between them. CDR1 and CDR2 (germline): SNHLY, FYNNEI. This CDR3 has 11 residues.

Specimen: peripheral blood. This TCR was sampled from a man between 65 and 79 years old with acute or convalescent COVID-19. The rearrangement joins TRBV2 to TRBJ1-6; D remains unclear. The CDR3 loop is CASSRLVPLHF. In DNA form, the CDR3 reads TGTGCCAGCAGTCGTCTCGTACCCCTCCACTTT.